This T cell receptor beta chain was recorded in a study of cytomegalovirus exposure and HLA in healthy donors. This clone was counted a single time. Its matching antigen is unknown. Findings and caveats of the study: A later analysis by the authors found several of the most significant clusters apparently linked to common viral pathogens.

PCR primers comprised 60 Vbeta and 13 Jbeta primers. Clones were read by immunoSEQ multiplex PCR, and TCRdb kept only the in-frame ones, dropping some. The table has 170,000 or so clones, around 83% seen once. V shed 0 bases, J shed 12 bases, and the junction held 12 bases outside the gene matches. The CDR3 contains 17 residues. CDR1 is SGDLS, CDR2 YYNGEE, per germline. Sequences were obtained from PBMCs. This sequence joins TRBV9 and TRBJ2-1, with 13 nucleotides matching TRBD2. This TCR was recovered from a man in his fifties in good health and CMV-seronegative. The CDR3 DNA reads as TGTGCCAGCAGCGTAGGGTTGGGGACTAGCGGGGTTCTGGGGCAGTTCTTC. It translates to CASSVGLGTSGVLGQFF. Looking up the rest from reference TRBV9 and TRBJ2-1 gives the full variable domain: DSGVTQTPKHLITATGQRVTLRCSPRSGDLSVYWYQQSLDQGLQFLIQYYNGEERAKGNILERFSAQQFPDLHSELNLSSLELGDSALYFCASSVGLGTSGVLGQFFGPGTRLTVL.